Each of the 32 T cell receptor beta chains below was sequenced from the same sample in a study of cytomegalovirus exposure and HLA in healthy donors. The table came from immunoSEQ multiplex PCR; TCRdb's copy has only in-frame clones and leaves some out. The sample records roughly 310,000 clones, approximately 86% being singletons. Source material: PBMCs. These receptors originate from a man in his thirties or forties in good health and CMV-seronegative.

J is TRBJ1-2 and V is TRBV27; TRBD1 agrees at 7 bases. The V gene end was trimmed by 4 bases and the J gene end by 8 bases; junction bases not matched to a gene: 19. There are 17 residues in the CDR3. Germline V gene lookup returns CDR1 MNHEY and CDR2 SMNVEV (reference sequence). The CDR3 bases are TGTGCCAGCAGTTCCCACCGCCCCTCGGACAGGCGTGGCGGCTACACCTTC. Translating it yields CASSSHRPSDRRGGYTF.

V and J are TRBV5-4 and TRBJ1-5; 7 bases fit TRBD1. Germline CDR1 is SGHNT and CDR2 is YYREEE (reference sequence). The CDR3 is 14 amino acids. V dropped 5 bases and J dropped 2; count of bases not matched to a gene: 4. The CDR3 loop reads CASSRQGRNQPQHF. DNA for the CDR3: TGTGCCAGCAGTCGACAGGGACGCAATCAGCCCCAGCATTTT.

The V call is TRBV27, the J call TRBJ2-3; D is unclear. The length of the CDR3 is 15 residues. V was shortened by 5 bases and J by 1 base, with 13 bases between the two germline ends. Germline lookup yields CDR1 MNHEY and CDR2 SMNVEV (reference sequence). The CDR3 bases are TGTGCCAGCAGTCCCCAAGGCCGGGGCACAGATACGCAGTATTTT. This sequence encodes CASSPQGRGTDTQYF.

The V and J genes are TRBV27 and TRBJ2-1, with 11 bases identical to TRBD2. V gave up 1 base and J gave up 7 bases; unmatched junction bases: 6. This CDR3 has 16 residues. In germline, CDR1 is MNHEY, CDR2 SMNVEV (reference sequence). CDR3 coding DNA: TGTGCCAGCAGTTTATTTCTAGCGGGGGGATTGAATGAGCAGTTCTTC. Translating it yields CASSLFLAGGLNEQFF.

The genes are TRBV29-1 and TRBJ2-2; 8 nucleotides align to TRBD2. CDR3 length: 15 amino acids. J lost 0 bases, V lost 2 bases, and 2 bases had no gene match. Germline V gives CDR1 SQVTM, CDR2 ANQGSEA. The CDR3 region is CSVEMGLANTGELFF. CDR3 coding DNA: TGCAGCGTTGAAATGGGACTAGCGAACACCGGGGAGCTGTTTTTT.

The gene calls are TRBV11-2 and TRBJ1-4, with D possibly TRBD1 on 6 matching bases. This CDR3 is 15 amino acids long. V lost 3 bases to trimming and J lost 5 bases, with 13 bases between them. CDR1 is SGHAT and CDR2 is FQNNGV in the germline V gene. The CDR3 nucleotides are TGTGCCAGCAGCTTCCTGACAGGAGCAAATGAAAAACTGTTTTTT. It translates to CASSFLTGANEKLFF.

The chain links TRBV5-1 to TRBJ2-4; a possible D gene is TRBD1 (6 bases). V was pared by 0 bases and J by 2 bases, with 9 bases between. Germline lookup yields CDR1 SGHRS and CDR2 YFSETQ. There are 15 residues in the CDR3. CDR3 DNA sequence: TGCGCCAGCAGCTTGGGCCAGGGGTCCAAAAACATTCAGTACTTC. This sequence encodes CASSLGQGSKNIQYF.

The V call is TRBV13, the J call TRBJ1-2, with 7 bases lining up with TRBD1. CDR3 size: 14 residues. Germline CDR1 PRHDT, CDR2 FYEKMQ (reference sequence). V shed 2 bases and J 4 bases; nucleotides not matched to a gene: 4. The CDR3 loop reads CASSLRGQGYGYTF. The CDR3 region has the DNA TGTGCCAGCAGCTTAAGGGGGCAGGGCTATGGCTACACCTTC. Full variable domain (rest looked up from reference TRBV13 and TRBJ1-2): AAGVIQSPRHLIKEKRETATLKCYPIPRHDTVYWYQQGPGQDPQFLISFYEKMQSDKGSIPDRFSAQQFSDYHSELNMSSLELGDSALYFCASSLRGQGYGYTFGSGTRLTVV.

This clone was counted only a few times. The rearrangement joins TRBV5-5 to TRBJ1-5; TRBD1 matches at 8 bases. The V and J ends lost 4 bases and 5 bases, in that order; junction bases with no gene match: 5. The CDR3 consists of 14 residues. The germline V gene has CDR1 SGHKS and CDR2 YYEKEE (reference sequence). CDR3 DNA: TGTGCCAGCAGCCTCGACAGGGGTCATCAGCCCCAGCATTTT. As protein: CASSLDRGHQPQHF.

V gene TRBV6-5 combines with J gene TRBJ2-7, with TRBD1 matching 9 bases. The CDR3 totals 16 residues. The germline V gene encodes CDR1 MNHEY and CDR2 SVGAGI. V lost 3 bases to trimming and J lost 2 bases; unmatched junction nucleotides: 8. CDR3 in DNA: TGTGCCAGCAGTTATGGACAGGGGTTCAAAACCTACGAGCAGTACTTC. Translation gives CASSYGQGFKTYEQYF.

The chain has TRBV4-1 and TRBJ1-5; the D is unclear. Trimming stripped 1 base from V and 2 bases from J, with 15 bases between. CDR1 is MGHRA, CDR2 YSYEKL, per germline. The CDR3 is made up of 17 amino acids. CDR3 residues: CASSQGSISGGNQPQHF. CDR3 bases: TGCGCCAGCAGCCAAGGATCTATATCGGGTGGCAATCAGCCCCAGCATTTT.

The gene calls are TRBV7-9 and TRBJ1-2; D gene ambiguous. The CDR3 has 16 residues. From germline, CDR1 is SEHNR and CDR2 FQNEAQ (reference sequence). V lost 4 bases to trimming and J lost 5 bases, with 20 bases between them. The chain's CDR3 is CASSSPPAEESYGYTF. The CDR3 DNA is TGTGCCAGCAGCTCCCCTCCTGCGGAAGAATCTTATGGCTACACCTTC.

CDR3 in amino acids: CSVLTPKTYEQYF. CDR3 nucleotides: TGCAGCGTTCTAACGCCGAAAACCTACGAGCAGTACTTC. The J gene is TRBJ2-7, the V gene TRBV29-1, with unresolved D. The CDR3 extends over 13 amino acids. The V end was cut by 5 bases, the J end by 2 bases, with 13 bases between. The germline V gene encodes CDR1 SQVTM and CDR2 ANQGSEA.

The rearrangement links TRBV2 to TRBJ1-2; a possible D gene is TRBD1 (6 bases). The CDR3 is 16 residues long. V was pared by 4 bases and J by 2 bases, with 17 bases between. Germline assignment: CDR1 SNHLY and CDR2 FYNNEI. Here the CDR3 reads CASSVIGTSSNYGYTF. CDR3 sequence (DNA): TGTGCCAGCAGTGTAATCGGGACATCTTCAAACTATGGCTACACCTTC.

The chain is built from TRBV19 and TRBJ2-4, with a tentative D call TRBD1 (5 bases). The CDR3 consists of 15 residues. V was shortened by 4 bases and J by 5 bases, with 15 bases between the two germline ends. Per germline, CDR1 LNHDA and CDR2 SQIVND (reference sequence). The CDR3 reads CASSNGHRAQNIQYF. CDR3 coding DNA: TGTGCCAGTAGTAACGGACACCGAGCTCAAAACATTCAGTACTTC.

V usage is TRBV6-5 and J usage is TRBJ1-4, with 9 bases fitting TRBD1. The CDR3 loop spans 14 amino acids. Germline V CDR1 and CDR2: MNHEY, SVGAGI. J was trimmed by 5 bases and V by 6 bases; bases with no gene match: 4. The CDR3 nucleotides read TGTGCCAGCAGCTCAGGGACAGGGAATGAAAAACTGTTTTTT. Translated: CASSSGTGNEKLFF.

V is TRBV4-1 and J is TRBJ2-1; perhaps TRBD1 as D (6 bases). The CDR3 contains 14 residues. CDR1 MGHRA and CDR2 YSYEKL come from the germline V gene. V was pared by 6 bases and J by 10 bases, with 19 bases between. As DNA, the CDR3 is TGCGCCAGCAGTGTGGGGGCCCCTTTCGGCGAGCAGTTCTTC. It translates to CASSVGAPFGEQFF.

The chain is built from TRBV6-5 and TRBJ2-2; 9 bases align to TRBD1. CDR1 is MNHEY and CDR2 is SVGAGI in the germline V gene. CDR3 size: 16 residues. V shed 0 bases and J 6 bases; nucleotides not matched to a gene: 5. The DNA of the CDR3 is TGTGCCAGCAGTTACTCTAGGACAGGGGCTGCCGGGGAGCTGTTTTTT. Its protein product is CASSYSRTGAAGELFF.

The chain has TRBV6-5 and TRBJ1-1, with 7 nucleotides matching TRBD1. This CDR3 has 14 amino acids. V lost 2 bases to trimming and J lost 1 base; unmatched junction nucleotides: 1. Germline values: CDR1 MNHEY, CDR2 SVGAGI. The CDR3 spells CASSYGQENTEAFF. CDR3 in DNA: TGTGCCAGCAGTTACGGACAGGAGAACACTGAAGCTTTCTTT.

The chain carries TRBV6-6 and TRBJ1-1; 7 nucleotides line up with TRBD1. V lost 6 bases to trimming and J lost 0 bases; unmatched junction nucleotides: 10. The CDR3 extends over 16 amino acids. CDR1 and CDR2 from the germline V gene are MNHNY and SVGAGI (reference sequence). The CDR3 nucleotides are TGTGCCAGCAGCTCCAGACAGGGAAGAATGAACACTGAAGCTTTCTTT. Its protein is CASSSRQGRMNTEAFF.

The CDR3 sequence: CSVPTGTRGDNEQFF. For the CDR3, the DNA is TGCAGCGTACCCACCGGGACTAGGGGTGACAATGAGCAGTTCTTC. The chain has TRBV29-1 and TRBJ2-1, with TRBD2 identical over 8 bases. The CDR3 consists of 15 residues. J gave up 5 bases and V 6 bases, and 12 bases lay outside the gene matches. CDR1 is SQVTM and CDR2 is ANQGSEA in the germline V gene.

The V gene is TRBV9, the J gene TRBJ2-3, with a weak D call TRBD2 (5 bases). CDR1 and CDR2 (germline): SGDLS, YYNGEE. Trimming removed 3 bases from V and 7 bases from J, with 9 bases in between. CDR3 length equals 12 residues. For the CDR3, the DNA is TGTGCCAGCAGCGGGGGAGTCCATACGCAGTATTTT. It specifies CASSGGVHTQYF.

The genes are TRBV6-1 and TRBJ2-7; D is unclear. This CDR3 has 11 amino acids. Trimming stripped 5 bases from V and 4 bases from J, with 6 bases between. In germline, CDR1 is MNHNS, CDR2 SASEGT. CDR3 amino acids: CASSLRYEQYF. CDR3 coding DNA: TGTGCCAGCAGTTTGAGGTACGAGCAGTACTTC.

The V gene is TRBV6-6, the J gene TRBJ1-2; TRBD1 aligns across 7 bases. Germline assignment: CDR1 MNHNY and CDR2 SVGAGI (reference sequence). This CDR3 spans 15 amino acids. The ends lost 2 bases at V and 6 bases at J; junction bases unmatched: 9. The CDR3 nucleotides read TGTGCCAGCAGTTACCCGACAGGGAGATCTGATGGCTACACCTTC. Its translation is CASSYPTGRSDGYTF.

The J gene is TRBJ2-7, the V gene TRBV19; tentative D call: TRBD1 (5 bases). V was shortened by 3 bases and J by 1 base, with 7 bases between the two germline ends. This CDR3 is built from 13 residues. CDR1 and CDR2 from the germline V gene are LNHDA and SQIVND (reference sequence). CDR3 sequence (DNA): TGTGCCAGTAGTATGGCAGGGTCCTACGAGCAGTACTTC. Its protein is CASSMAGSYEQYF.

The V call is TRBV9, the J call TRBJ2-1; D may be TRBD1 (6 bases). The CDR3 has 11 residues. V was trimmed by 4 bases and J by 14 bases, leaving 13 bases between them. Germline CDR1 reads SGDLS; CDR2 reads YYNGEE. The CDR3 DNA sequence: TGTGCCAGCAGCTCCCAGGGGAGAGAGTTCTTC. Translation gives CASSSQGREFF.

This clone was recorded a few times. This sequence joins TRBV5-6 and TRBJ2-7; 9 nucleotides agree with TRBD2. Trimming cost V 4 bases and J 3 bases; bases outside gene matches: 5. This CDR3 has 14 amino acids. Germline loops: CDR1 SGHDT, CDR2 YYEEEE. CDR3 nucleotides: TGTGCCAGCAGCACGGGACTAGCTGTCTACGAGCAGTACTTC. As protein: CASSTGLAVYEQYF.

The chain is built from TRBV15 and TRBJ2-7; TRBD1 matches 7 bases. V lost 0 bases, J lost 3 bases, and 5 bases stayed unmatched. The CDR3 is made up of 15 amino acids. Germline assignment: CDR1 LNHNV and CDR2 YYDKDF (reference sequence). The CDR3 protein is CATSRDRDSIYEQYF. The CDR3 DNA is TGTGCCACCAGCAGAGATCGGGACAGCATCTACGAGCAGTACTTC.

The chain joins TRBV6-1 to TRBJ2-3; D might be TRBD2 (6 bases). The CDR3 is 13 residues long. Germline V gene lookup returns CDR1 MNHNS and CDR2 SASEGT. With 2 bases removed from V and 4 bases from J, the gap between germline ends came to 7 bases. CDR3 in amino acids: CASSEWGADTQYF. The CDR3 nucleotides read TGTGCCAGCAGTGAATGGGGGGCAGATACGCAGTATTTT.

The rearrangement joins TRBV6-5 to TRBJ1-6; 9 bases agree with TRBD1. The CDR3 is made up of 15 amino acids. Germline lookup yields CDR1 MNHEY and CDR2 SVGAGI. V was clipped by 6 bases and J by 11 bases; unmatched bases: 11. The CDR3 loop reads CASRGQGAIGTPLHF. CDR3 bases: TGTGCCAGCAGGGGACAGGGCGCCATCGGGACACCCCTCCACTTT.

This clone was detected a few times. The DNA for the CDR3 is TGTGCCAGCAGCTTATCGACAGGTCCCCAGCATTTT. Protein product: CASSLSTGPQHF. The genes are TRBV11-2 and TRBJ1-5, with D perhaps TRBD1 (6 bases). The V gene lost 2 bases and the J gene lost 10 bases, with 9 bases spanning the gap. Germline CDR1 and CDR2: SGHAT and FQNNGV. The CDR3 has 12 amino acids.

The chain joins TRBV19 to TRBJ1-1, with no clear D. CDR1 is LNHDA and CDR2 is SQIVND in the germline V gene (reference sequence). V was trimmed by 5 bases and J by 0 bases, leaving 10 bases between them. CDR3 length equals 14 residues. This CDR3 reads CASSGQSMNTEAFF. CDR3 DNA: TGTGCCAGTAGTGGTCAGTCCATGAACACTGAAGCTTTCTTT. The complete variable domain, with remaining parts taken from reference TRBV19 and TRBJ1-1, reads DGGITQSPKYLFRKEGQNVTLSCEQNLNHDAMYWYRQDPGQGLRLIYYSQIVNDFQKGDIAEGYSVSREKKESFPLTVTSAQKNPTAFYLCASSGQSMNTEAFFGQGTRLTVV.